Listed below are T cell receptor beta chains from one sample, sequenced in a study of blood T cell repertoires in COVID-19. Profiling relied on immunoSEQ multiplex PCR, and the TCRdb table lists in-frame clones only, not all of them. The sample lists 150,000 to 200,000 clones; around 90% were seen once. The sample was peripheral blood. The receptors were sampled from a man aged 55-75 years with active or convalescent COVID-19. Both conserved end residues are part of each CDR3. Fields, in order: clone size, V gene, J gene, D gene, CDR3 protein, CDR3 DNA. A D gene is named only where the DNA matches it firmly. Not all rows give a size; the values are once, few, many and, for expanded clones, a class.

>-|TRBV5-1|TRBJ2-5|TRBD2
CASTRSPSGGAAETQYF
TGCGCCAGCACACGCTCACCTAGCGGGGGTGCGGCAGAGACCCAGTACTTC
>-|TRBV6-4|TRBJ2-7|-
CASSDEAGPYEQYF
TGTGCCAGCAGTGACGAGGCGGGCCCCTACGAGCAGTACTTC
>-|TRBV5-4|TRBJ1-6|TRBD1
CASRPTGQVNSPLHF
TGTGCCAGCAGACCGACGGGACAGGTTAATTCACCCCTCCACTTT
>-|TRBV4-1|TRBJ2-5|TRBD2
CASSQETGLAGGPHQYF
TGCGCCAGCAGCCAAGAAACGGGCCTAGCGGGGGGGCCTCATCAGTACTTC
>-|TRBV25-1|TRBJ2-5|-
CASSELGSKETQYF
TGTGCCAGCAGTGAACTAGGGAGTAAGGAGACCCAGTACTTC
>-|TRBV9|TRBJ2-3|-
CASSVGQRTDTQYF
TGTGCCAGCAGCGTAGGACAACGCACAGATACGCAGTATTTT
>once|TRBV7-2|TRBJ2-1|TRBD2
CASSARAGHPNEQFF
TGTGCCAGCAGCGCCCGAGCGGGGCACCCCAATGAGCAGTTCTTC
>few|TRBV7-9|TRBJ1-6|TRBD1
CASSLTGYNSPLHF
TGTGCCAGCAGCCTGACAGGGTATAATTCACCCCTCCACTTT
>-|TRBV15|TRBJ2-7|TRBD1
CATSDIRDRVVYEQYF
TGTGCCACCAGCGACATTCGGGACAGGGTCGTCTACGAGCAGTACTTC
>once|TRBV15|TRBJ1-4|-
CATSRPGGKLFF
TGTGCCACCAGCAGACCAGGAGGGAAACTGTTTTTT
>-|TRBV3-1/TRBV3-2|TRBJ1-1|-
CASSRKGQVAEAFF
TGTGCCAGCAGCCGGAAAGGACAAGTGGCTGAAGCTTTCTTT
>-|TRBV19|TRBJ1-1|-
CASSMDSTRWLAFF
TGTGCCAGTAGTATGGACAGTACCCGGTGGTTAGCTTTCTTT
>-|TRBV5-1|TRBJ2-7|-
CASSTSGTSTSYEQYF
TGCGCCAGCAGCACCTCCGGGACATCGACCTCCTACGAGCAGTACTTC
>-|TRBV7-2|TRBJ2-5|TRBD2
CASSLVSGSGETQYF
TGTGCCAGCAGCTTAGTTAGCGGGAGCGGAGAGACCCAGTACTTC
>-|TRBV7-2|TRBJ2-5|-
CASRPPATMTETQYF
TGTGCCAGCAGACCCCCCGCAACTATGACGGAGACCCAGTACTTC
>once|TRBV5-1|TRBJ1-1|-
CASSQTRTDTTEAFF
TGCGCCAGCAGCCAAACCCGAACAGATACCACTGAAGCTTTCTTT
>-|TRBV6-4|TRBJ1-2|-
CASRDLGRGIYGYTF
TGTGCCAGCCGTGATTTGGGGCGGGGGATCTATGGCTACACCTTC
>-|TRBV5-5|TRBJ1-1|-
CASSFGAPGFAEAFF
TGTGCCAGCAGCTTCGGAGCCCCGGGGTTCGCTGAAGCTTTCTTT
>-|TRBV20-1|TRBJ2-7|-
CSVPGESEQYF
TGCAGTGTTCCGGGAGAAAGCGAGCAGTACTTC
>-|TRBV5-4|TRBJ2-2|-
CASSPENPNTGELFF
TGTGCCAGCAGCCCCGAGAATCCGAACACCGGGGAGCTGTTTTTT
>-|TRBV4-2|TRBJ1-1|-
CASSQEGAGRGATEAFF
TGTGCCAGCAGCCAAGAGGGGGCAGGGAGGGGGGCCACTGAAGCTTTCTTT
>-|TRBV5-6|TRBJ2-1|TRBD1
CASSRRQGVYNEQFF
TGTGCCAGCAGCCGAAGACAGGGCGTCTACAATGAGCAGTTCTTC
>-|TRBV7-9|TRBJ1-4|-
CASSWGRAGNEKLFF
TGTGCCAGCAGCTGGGGGAGGGCTGGGAATGAAAAACTGTTTTTT
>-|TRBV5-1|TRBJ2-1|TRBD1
CASSKSDRGTNEQFF
TGCGCCAGCAGCAAAAGTGACAGGGGAACCAATGAGCAGTTCTTC
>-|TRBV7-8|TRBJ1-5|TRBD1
CASSLTGRGQPQHF
TGTGCCAGCAGCTTGACAGGGAGAGGACAGCCCCAGCATTTT
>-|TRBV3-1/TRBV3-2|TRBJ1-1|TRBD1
CASSQATGGTEAFF
TGTGCCAGCAGCCAAGCTACAGGGGGTACTGAAGCTTTCTTT